One sample yielded the 8 T cell receptor beta chains listed below, sequenced in a study of response to subunit inactivated influenza vaccine. TCRdb itself ran the RT-PCR reads through MiXCR, one entry per CDR3 protein. Among about 620,000 distinct CDR3 sequences listed, approximately 11% were seen once. The same data also contributed to another study, on T cells expressing NK-cell markers. Per that study: TCR beta cDNA was made by 5'RACE template switching with UMIs.

Sequences were derived from PBMCs from blood, sampled on the day of vaccination. The receptors derive from a man in his fifties who received an inactivated influenza vaccine.

The chain recombines TRBV29-1 with TRBJ1-2; D gene unclear. Trimming shortened V by 8 bases and J by 2 bases, and 15 bases separated the two germline ends. CDR1 is SQVTM, CDR2 ANQGSEA, per germline. The CDR3 has 13 amino acids. The CDR3: CSIKVLANYGYTF. The DNA of the CDR3 is TGCAGCATTAAGGTCCTGGCGAACTATGGCTACACCTTC.

This clonotype occurred a few times. The chain links TRBV11-2 to TRBJ2-3, with 11 bases fitting TRBD2. Germline V gene sequence: CDR1 SGHAT, CDR2 FQNNGV. The CDR3 is 17 amino acids. V trimming: 7 bases; J trimming: 5 bases; junction bases outside the gene matches: 14. CDR3 region: CASIRGLAGGRGDTQYF. Written as DNA, the CDR3 is TGTGCCAGCATCCGGGGGCTAGCGGGAGGCCGTGGAGATACGCAGTATTTT.

This clonotype was counted only a few times. In DNA form, the CDR3 reads TGTGCCAGCAGTTTACAGGGCCGCGGGGGAAACACCATATATTTT. Translating gives CASSLQGRGGNTIYF. The chain combines TRBV6-5 with TRBJ1-3, with D possibly TRBD1 on 6 matching bases. The CDR3 extends over 15 amino acids. CDR1 MNHEY and CDR2 SVGAGI come from the germline V gene. Trimming pared 4 bases from V and 4 bases from J, leaving 14 bases between.

This chain joins TRBV7-9 and TRBJ2-5, with D perhaps TRBD1 (5 bases). This CDR3 spans 14 amino acids. Germline CDR1 and CDR2: SEHNR and FQNEAQ (reference sequence). Trimming removed 2 bases from V and 4 bases from J, with 11 bases in between. This CDR3 is CASSLLTVRETQYF. The CDR3 nucleotides are TGTGCCAGCAGCTTATTGACAGTAAGAGAGACCCAGTACTTC.

The sample holds a few counts of this clonotype. The J gene is TRBJ2-5, the V gene TRBV6-1; 12 bases line up with TRBD2. The V gene end was trimmed by 5 bases and the J gene end by 3 bases; junction bases not matched to a gene: 4. Germline loops: CDR1 MNHNS, CDR2 SASEGT. The CDR3 has 15 amino acids. CDR3 in amino acids: CASSPRLAGEETQYF. CDR3 in DNA: TGTGCCAGCAGTCCCAGACTAGCGGGAGAAGAGACCCAGTACTTC.

CDR3: CASSQELIVSSPQHF. The CDR3 bases are TGCGCCAGCAGCCAAGAGTTGATAGTTTCCAGCCCCCAGCATTTT. The chain combines TRBV4-3 with TRBJ1-5; unclear D gene. The germline CDR1 and CDR2 sequences are LGHNA and YSLEER. This CDR3 region has 15 residues. V shed 0 bases and J shed 10 bases, with 16 bases lying between them.

This clonotype was found a few times. The gene calls are TRBV11-1 and TRBJ2-1; TRBD1 might be the D (5 bases). CDR1 SGHAT and CDR2 FQDESV come from the germline V gene (reference sequence). This CDR3 is 16 amino acids long. The germline V and J ends were trimmed by 2 bases and 0 bases, with 11 bases remaining between them. The CDR3 DNA reads as TGTGCCAGCAGCTTAAAAAGGGGTAGCTCCTACAATGAGCAGTTCTTC. Translated, it gives CASSLKRGSSYNEQFF.

V usage is TRBV6-6 and J usage is TRBJ2-3, with a possible D match to TRBD2 (6 bases). Germline V gene lookup returns CDR1 MNHNY and CDR2 SVGAGI (reference sequence). The CDR3 has 11 residues. Deletions cut 6 bases from V and 11 bases from J, with 12 bases between. This CDR3 reads CASRGGVGQYF. CDR3 nucleotide sequence: TGTGCCAGCAGGGGAGGAGTGGGGCAGTATTTT.